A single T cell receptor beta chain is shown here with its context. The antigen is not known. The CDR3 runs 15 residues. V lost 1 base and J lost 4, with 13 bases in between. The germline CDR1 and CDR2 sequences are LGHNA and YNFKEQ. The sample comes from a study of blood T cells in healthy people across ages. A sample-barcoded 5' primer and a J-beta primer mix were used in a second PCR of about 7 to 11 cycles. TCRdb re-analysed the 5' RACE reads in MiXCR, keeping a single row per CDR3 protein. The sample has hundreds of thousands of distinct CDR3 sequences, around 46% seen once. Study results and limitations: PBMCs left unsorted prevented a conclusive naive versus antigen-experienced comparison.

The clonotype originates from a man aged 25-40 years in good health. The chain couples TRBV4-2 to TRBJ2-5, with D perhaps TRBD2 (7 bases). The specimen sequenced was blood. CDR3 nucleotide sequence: TGTGCCAGCAGCCAAGTCGGAGGGGGGGCAGAGACCCAGTACTTC. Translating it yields CASSQVGGGAETQYF.